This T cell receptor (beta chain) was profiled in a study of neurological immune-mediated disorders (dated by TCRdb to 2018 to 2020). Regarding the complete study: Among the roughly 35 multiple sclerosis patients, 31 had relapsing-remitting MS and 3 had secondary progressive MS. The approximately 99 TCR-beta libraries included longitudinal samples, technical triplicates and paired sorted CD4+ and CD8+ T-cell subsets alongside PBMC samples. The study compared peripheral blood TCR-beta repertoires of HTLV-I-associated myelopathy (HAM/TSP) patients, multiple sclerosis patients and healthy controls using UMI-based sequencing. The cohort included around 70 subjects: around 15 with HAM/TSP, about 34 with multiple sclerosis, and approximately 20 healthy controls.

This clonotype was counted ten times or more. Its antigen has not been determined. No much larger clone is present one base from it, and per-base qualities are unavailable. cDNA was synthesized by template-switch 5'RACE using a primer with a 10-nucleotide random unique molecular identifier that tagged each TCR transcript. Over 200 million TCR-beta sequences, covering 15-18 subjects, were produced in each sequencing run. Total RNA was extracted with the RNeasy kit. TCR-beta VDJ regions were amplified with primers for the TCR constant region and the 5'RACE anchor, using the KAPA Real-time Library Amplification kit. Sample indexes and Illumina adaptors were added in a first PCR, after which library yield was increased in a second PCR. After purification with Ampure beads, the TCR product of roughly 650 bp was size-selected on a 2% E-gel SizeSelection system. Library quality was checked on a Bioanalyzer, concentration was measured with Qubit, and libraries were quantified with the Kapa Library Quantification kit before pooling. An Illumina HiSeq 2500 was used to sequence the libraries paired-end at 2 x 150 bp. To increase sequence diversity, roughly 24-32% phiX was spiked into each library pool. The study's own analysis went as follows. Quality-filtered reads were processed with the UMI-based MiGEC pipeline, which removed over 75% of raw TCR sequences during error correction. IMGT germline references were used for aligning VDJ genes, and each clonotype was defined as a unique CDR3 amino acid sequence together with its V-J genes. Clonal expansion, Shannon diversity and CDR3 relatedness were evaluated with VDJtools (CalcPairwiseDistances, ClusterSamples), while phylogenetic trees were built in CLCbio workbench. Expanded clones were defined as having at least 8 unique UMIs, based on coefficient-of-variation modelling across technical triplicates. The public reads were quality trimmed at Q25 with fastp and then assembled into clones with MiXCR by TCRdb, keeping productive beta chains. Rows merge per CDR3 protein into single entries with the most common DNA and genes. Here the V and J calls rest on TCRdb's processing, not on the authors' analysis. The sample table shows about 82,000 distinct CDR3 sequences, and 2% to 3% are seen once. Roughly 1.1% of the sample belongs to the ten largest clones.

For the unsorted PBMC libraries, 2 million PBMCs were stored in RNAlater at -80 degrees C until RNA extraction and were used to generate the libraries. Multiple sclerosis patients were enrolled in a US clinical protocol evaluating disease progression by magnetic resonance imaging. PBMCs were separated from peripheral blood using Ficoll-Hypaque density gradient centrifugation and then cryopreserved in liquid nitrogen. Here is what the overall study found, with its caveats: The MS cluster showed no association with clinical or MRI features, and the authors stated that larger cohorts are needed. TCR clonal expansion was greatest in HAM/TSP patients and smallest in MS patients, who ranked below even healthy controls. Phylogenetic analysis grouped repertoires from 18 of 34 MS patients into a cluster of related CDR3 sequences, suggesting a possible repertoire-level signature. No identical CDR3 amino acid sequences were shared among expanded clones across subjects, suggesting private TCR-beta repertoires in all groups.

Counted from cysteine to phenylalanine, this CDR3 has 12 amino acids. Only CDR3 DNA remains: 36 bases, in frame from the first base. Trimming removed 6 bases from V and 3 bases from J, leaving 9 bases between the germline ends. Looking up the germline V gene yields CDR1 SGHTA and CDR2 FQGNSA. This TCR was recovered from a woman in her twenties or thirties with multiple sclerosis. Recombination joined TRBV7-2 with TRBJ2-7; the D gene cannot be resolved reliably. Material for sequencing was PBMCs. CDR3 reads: CASSRANYEQYF. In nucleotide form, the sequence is TGTGCCAGCAGTCGGGCTAACTACGAGCAGTACTTC.